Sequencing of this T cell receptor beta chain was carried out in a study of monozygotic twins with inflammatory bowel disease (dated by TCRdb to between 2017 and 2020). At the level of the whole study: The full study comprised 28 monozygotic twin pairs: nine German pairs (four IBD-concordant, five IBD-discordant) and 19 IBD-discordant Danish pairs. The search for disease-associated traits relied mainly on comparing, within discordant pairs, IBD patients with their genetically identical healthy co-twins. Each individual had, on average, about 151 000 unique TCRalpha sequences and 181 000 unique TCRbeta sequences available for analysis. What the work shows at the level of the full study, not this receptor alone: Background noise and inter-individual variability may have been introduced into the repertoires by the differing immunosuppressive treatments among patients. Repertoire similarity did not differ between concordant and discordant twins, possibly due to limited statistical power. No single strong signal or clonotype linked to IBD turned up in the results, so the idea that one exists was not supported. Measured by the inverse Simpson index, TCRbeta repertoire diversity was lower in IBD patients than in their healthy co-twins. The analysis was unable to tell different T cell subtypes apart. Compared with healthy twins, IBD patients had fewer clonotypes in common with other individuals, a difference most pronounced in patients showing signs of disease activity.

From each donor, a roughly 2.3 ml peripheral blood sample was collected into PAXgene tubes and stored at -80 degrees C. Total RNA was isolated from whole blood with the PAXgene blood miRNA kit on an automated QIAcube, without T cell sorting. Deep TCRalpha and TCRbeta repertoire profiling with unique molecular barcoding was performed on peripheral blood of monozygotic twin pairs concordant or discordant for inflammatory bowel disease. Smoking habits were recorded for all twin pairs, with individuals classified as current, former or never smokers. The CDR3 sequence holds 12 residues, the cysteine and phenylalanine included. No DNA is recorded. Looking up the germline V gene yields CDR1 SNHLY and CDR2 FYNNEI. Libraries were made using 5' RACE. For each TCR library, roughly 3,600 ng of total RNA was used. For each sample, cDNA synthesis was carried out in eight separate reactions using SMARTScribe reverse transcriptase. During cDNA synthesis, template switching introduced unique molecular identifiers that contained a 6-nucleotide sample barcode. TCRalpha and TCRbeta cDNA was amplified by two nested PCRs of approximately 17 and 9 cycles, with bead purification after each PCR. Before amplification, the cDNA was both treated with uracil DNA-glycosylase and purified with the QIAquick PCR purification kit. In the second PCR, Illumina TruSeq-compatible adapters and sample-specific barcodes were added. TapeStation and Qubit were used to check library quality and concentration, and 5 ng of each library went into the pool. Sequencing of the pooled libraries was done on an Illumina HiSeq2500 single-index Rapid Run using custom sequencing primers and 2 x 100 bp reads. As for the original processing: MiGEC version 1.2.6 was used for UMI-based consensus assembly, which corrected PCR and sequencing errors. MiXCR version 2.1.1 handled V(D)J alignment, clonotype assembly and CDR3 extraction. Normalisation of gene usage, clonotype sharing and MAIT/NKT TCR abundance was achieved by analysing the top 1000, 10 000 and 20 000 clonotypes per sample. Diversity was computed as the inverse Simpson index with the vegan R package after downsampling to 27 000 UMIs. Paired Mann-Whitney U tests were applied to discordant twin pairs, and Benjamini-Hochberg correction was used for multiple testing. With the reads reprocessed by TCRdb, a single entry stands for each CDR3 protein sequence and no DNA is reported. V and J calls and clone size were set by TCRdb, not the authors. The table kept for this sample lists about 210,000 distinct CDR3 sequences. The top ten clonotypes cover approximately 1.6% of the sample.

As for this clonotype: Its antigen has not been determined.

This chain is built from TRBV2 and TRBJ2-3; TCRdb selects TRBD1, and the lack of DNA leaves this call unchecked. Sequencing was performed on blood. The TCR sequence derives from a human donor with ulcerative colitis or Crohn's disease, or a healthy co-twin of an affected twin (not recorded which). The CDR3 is CASSPPGNTQYF.